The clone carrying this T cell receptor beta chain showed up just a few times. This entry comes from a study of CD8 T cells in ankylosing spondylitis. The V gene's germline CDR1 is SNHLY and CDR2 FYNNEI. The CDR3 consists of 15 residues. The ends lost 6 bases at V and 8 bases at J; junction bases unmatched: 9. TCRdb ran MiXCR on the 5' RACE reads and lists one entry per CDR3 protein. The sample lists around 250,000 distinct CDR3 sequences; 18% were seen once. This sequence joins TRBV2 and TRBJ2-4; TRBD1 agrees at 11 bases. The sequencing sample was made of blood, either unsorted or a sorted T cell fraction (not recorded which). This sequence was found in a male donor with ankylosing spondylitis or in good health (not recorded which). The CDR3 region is CASRQPGQGVDIQYF. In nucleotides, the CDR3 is TGTGCCAGCAGACAACCGGGACAGGGGGTAGACATTCAGTACTTC.